The rows below give T cell receptor beta chains drawn from one sample of a study of identical twins. TCRdb called the 5' RACE reads again in MiXCR, with one record for every CDR3 protein. This table has 1,800,000 or so distinct CDR3 sequences, less than 40% appearing once. The sequenced sample was cord blood. The receptors come from a newborn girl in good health. CDR3s include the opening cysteine and the closing phenylalanine or tryptophan. The D gene is left open where the match is weak. Rows may omit the clone size; those that give it use once, few, many or a size class.

j_call v_call clone_size d_call cdr3_aa cdr3_nt
TRBJ1-6 TRBV20-1 - - CSARVYSSYNSPLHF TGCAGTGCTAGAGTTTACAGCTCCTATAATTCACCCCTCCACTTT
TRBJ2-1 TRBV5-6 - - CASSFLWDGSIEQFF TGTGCCAGCAGCTTCCTCTGGGACGGCTCAATTGAGCAGTTCTTC
TRBJ2-3 TRBV5-1 few - CASSIRGLSTDTQYF TGCGCCAGCAGCATACGGGGACTGAGCACAGATACGCAGTATTTT
TRBJ1-1 TRBV29-1 few TRBD1 CSVGPGTVSTEAFF TGCAGCGTTGGCCCCGGGACAGTGAGCACTGAAGCTTTCTTT
TRBJ1-2 TRBV7-8 - - CASSLGNLGGEDGYTF TGTGCCAGCAGCTTAGGGAACCTCGGAGGAGAAGATGGCTACACCTTC
TRBJ2-1 TRBV7-8 few TRBD1 CASSQGTGQYNEQFF TGTGCCAGCAGCCAAGGGACAGGGCAATACAATGAGCAGTTCTTC
TRBJ1-5 TRBV6-1 - - CASMPVWDTYSNQPQHF TGTGCCAGCATGCCAGTCTGGGACACCTATAGCAATCAGCCCCAGCATTTT
TRBJ2-2 TRBV5-1 - TRBD1 CANSLLTGVNTGELFF TGCGCCAACAGCTTGTTGACAGGGGTGAACACCGGGGAGCTGTTTTTT
TRBJ2-3 TRBV7-2 few TRBD2 CASSLGSGGPDTQYF TGTGCCAGCAGCTTAGGTAGCGGGGGGCCAGATACGCAGTATTTT
TRBJ1-4 TRBV7-2 - TRBD1 CASSLGGQGGKKLFF TGTGCCAGCAGCTTAGGGGGACAGGGAGGAAAAAAACTGTTTTTT
TRBJ2-4 TRBV29-1 many TRBD2 CSHSRSRSGLAIYGKNIQYF TGCAGCCACTCTCGAAGCCGTTCTGGACTAGCGATTTATGGCAAAAACATTCAGTACTTC
TRBJ1-5 TRBV20-1 - - CSAAPKGALSNQPQHF TGCAGTGCGGCTCCTAAAGGGGCCCTCAGCAATCAGCCCCAGCATTTT
TRBJ2-3 TRBV25-1 few - CASSDPGSQYF TGTGCCAGCAGTGACCCGGGTTCGCAGTATTTT
TRBJ2-1 TRBV5-1 few TRBD1 CASSRDRGAKSEQFF TGCGCCAGCAGCAGGGACAGGGGGGCTAAAAGTGAGCAGTTCTTC
TRBJ2-7 TRBV20-1 few - CSARGSGLYEQYF TGCAGTGCTAGAGGGAGCGGACTCTACGAGCAGTACTTC
TRBJ2-5 TRBV10-3 - - CATQSSIITGAKKTQYF TGTGCCACCCAGTCATCCATTATCACAGGAGCGAAGAAGACCCAGTACTTC
TRBJ1-6 TRBV27 - TRBD1 CASSPDRGRPPLHF TGTGCCAGCAGCCCTGACAGGGGGCGCCCACCCCTCCACTTT
TRBJ2-7 TRBV7-6 - - CASSLEGWIYEQYF TGTGCCAGCAGCTTAGAAGGCTGGATCTACGAGCAGTACTTC
TRBJ1-2 TRBV28 few TRBD1 CASSSIRGNYGYTF TGTGCCAGCAGCTCCATCAGGGGGAACTATGGCTACACCTTC
TRBJ1-2 TRBV4-2 - - CASSQVTASYGYTF TGTGCCAGCAGCCAAGTGACAGCTAGCTATGGCTACACCTTC
TRBJ2-7 TRBV25-1 once - CASSDSRFMVYEQYF TGTGCCAGCAGTGATTCAAGGTTTATGGTCTACGAGCAGTACTTC
TRBJ1-2 TRBV7-2 - - CASSSTTTPYGYTF TGTGCCAGCAGCTCCACGACTACCCCGTATGGCTACACCTTC
TRBJ2-5 TRBV14 few - CASSQVSRKETQYF TGTGCCAGCAGCCAAGTGTCCCGCAAAGAGACCCAGTACTTC
TRBJ1-2 TRBV5-4 many - CASSHTSNYGYTF TGTGCCAGCAGCCACACCTCTAACTATGGCTACACCTTC
TRBJ2-7 TRBV2 - TRBD1 CASKVDRGYEQYF TGTGCCAGCAAGGTAGACAGGGGCTACGAGCAGTACTTC
TRBJ2-3 TRBV15 - - CATSRDPGTSRTDTQYF TGTGCCACCAGCAGAGATCCCGGGACCAGCAGAACAGATACGCAGTATTTT
TRBJ2-5 TRBV27 - - CASSSNSETQYF TGTGCCAGCAGTTCAAACTCGGAGACCCAGTACTTC
TRBJ2-7 TRBV27 - - CASSLVAGWYDEQYF TGTGCCAGCAGTTTAGTGGCAGGGTGGTACGACGAGCAGTACTTC
TRBJ2-1 TRBV7-6 - TRBD2 CASSVREGVGYNEQFF TGTGCCAGCAGCGTTAGGGAGGGAGTAGGCTACAATGAGCAGTTCTTC
TRBJ1-6 TRBV14 - - CASSQDPQGPNSPLHF TGTGCCAGCAGCCAAGACCCCCAGGGCCCGAATTCACCCCTCCACTTT
TRBJ2-5 TRBV28 few TRBD2 CASTRLAGTSRETQYF TGTGCCAGCACCAGACTAGCGGGGACTTCCAGGGAGACCCAGTACTTC
TRBJ2-7 TRBV28 - - CASTGGQSEQYF TGTGCCAGCACCGGAGGACAGTCCGAGCAGTACTTC
TRBJ2-2 TRBV24-1 - - CATSDSRRQPTGELFF TGTGCCACCAGTGATTCTCGCCGACAGCCCACCGGGGAGCTGTTTTTT
TRBJ1-6 TRBV10-3 few - CAISESLGGTYNSPLHF TGTGCCATCAGTGAGTCTTTAGGGGGGACCTATAATTCACCCCTCCACTTT
TRBJ2-1 TRBV12-3/TRBV12-4 - - CASSLSQIEQFF TGTGCCAGCAGTCTCTCGCAGATCGAGCAGTTCTTC
TRBJ2-7 TRBV20-1 few - CSARAPLGYEQYF TGCAGTGCTAGAGCCCCTCTAGGGTACGAGCAGTACTTC
TRBJ2-5 TRBV15 few TRBD1 CATSRPLQGDETQYF TGTGCCACCAGCAGACCCCTACAGGGGGATGAGACCCAGTACTTC
TRBJ1-4 TRBV4-2 - TRBD1 CASSPNRGVSGKLFF TGTGCCAGCAGCCCCAACAGGGGCGTGTCAGGAAAACTGTTTTTT
TRBJ1-4 TRBV20-1 - - CSAKGANEKLFF TGCAGTGCCAAGGGGGCTAATGAAAAACTGTTTTTT
TRBJ1-4 TRBV7-9 - - CASSLASGKLFF TGTGCCAGCAGCTTAGCTTCGGGAAAACTGTTTTTT
TRBJ2-1 TRBV20-1 many - CSARDLNEQFF TGCAGTGCTAGAGATCTCAATGAGCAGTTCTTC
TRBJ2-7 TRBV7-2 - TRBD2 CASSSNPSGYYEQYF TGTGCCAGCAGCTCAAATCCTAGCGGCTACTACGAGCAGTACTTC
TRBJ1-1 TRBV5-1 - - CAGRGVGNTEAFF TGCGCCGGCCGAGGGGTGGGGAACACTGAAGCTTTCTTT
TRBJ2-1 TRBV5-1 few TRBD1 CASSLAGQKYNEQFF TGCGCCAGCAGCTTGGCGGGACAGAAGTACAATGAGCAGTTCTTC
TRBJ1-4 TRBV20-1 few - CSAPGLGTNEKLFF TGCAGTGCGCCTGGCCTAGGAACTAATGAAAAACTGTTTTTT
TRBJ2-3 TRBV5-1 - - CASSQPRDTLRTDTQYF TGCGCCAGCAGCCAGCCCCGGGACACATTACGCACAGATACGCAGTATTTT